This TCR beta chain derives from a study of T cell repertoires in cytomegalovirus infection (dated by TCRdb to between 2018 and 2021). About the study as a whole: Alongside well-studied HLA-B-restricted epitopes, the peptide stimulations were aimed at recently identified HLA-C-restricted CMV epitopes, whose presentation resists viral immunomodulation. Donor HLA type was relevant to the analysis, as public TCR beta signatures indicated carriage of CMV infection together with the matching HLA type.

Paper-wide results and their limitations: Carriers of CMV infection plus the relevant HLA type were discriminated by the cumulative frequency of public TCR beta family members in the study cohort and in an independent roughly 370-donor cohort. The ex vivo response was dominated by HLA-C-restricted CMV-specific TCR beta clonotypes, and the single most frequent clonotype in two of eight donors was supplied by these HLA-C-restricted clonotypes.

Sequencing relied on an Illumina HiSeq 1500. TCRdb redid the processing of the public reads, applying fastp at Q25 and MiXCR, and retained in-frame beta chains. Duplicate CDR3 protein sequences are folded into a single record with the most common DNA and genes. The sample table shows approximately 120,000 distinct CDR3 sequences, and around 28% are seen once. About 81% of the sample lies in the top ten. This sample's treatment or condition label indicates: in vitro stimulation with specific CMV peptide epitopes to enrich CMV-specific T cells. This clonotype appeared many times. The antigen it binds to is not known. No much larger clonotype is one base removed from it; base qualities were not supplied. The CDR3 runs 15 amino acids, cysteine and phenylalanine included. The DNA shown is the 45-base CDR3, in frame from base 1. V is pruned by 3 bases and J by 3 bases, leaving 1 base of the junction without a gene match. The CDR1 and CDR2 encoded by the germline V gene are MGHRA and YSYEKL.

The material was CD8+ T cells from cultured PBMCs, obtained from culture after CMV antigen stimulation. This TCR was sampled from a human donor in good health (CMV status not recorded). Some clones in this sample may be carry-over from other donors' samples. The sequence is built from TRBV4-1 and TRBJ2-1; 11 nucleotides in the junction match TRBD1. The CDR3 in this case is CASSHGTGGYNEQFF. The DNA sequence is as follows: TGCGCCAGCAGCCACGGGACAGGGGGCTACAATGAGCAGTTCTTC.